This T cell receptor beta chain derives from a study of blood T cell repertoires in COVID-19. Germline assignment: CDR1 LNHDA and CDR2 SQIVND (reference sequence). V dropped 5 bases and J dropped 5; count of bases not matched to a gene: 5. The CDR3 is made up of 15 amino acids. TCRdb keeps only in-frame clones here, not all; method: immunoSEQ multiplex PCR. The top ten clones hold roughly a fifth of a sample with around 150,000 clones, roughly 80% of them seen once. This clone was seen just once. The rearrangement uses TRBV19 and TRBJ1-4, with 10 bases lining up with TRBD1. The material sequenced was peripheral blood. This TCR came from an elderly woman with acute or convalescent COVID-19. The CDR3 bases are TGTGCCAGTAGTGGGACAGGGGCGAGGAATGAAAAACTGTTTTTT. It translates to CASSGTGARNEKLFF.